One sample yielded the 17 T cell receptor beta chains listed below, sequenced in a study of cytomegalovirus exposure and HLA in healthy donors. TCRdb's copy holds only in-frame clones and misses some; the assay was immunoSEQ multiplex PCR. In the table there are 150,000 to 200,000 clones, roughly 80% of which are singletons. The sequencing sample was made of PBMCs. Every receptor here comes from a young man in good health and CMV-seropositive.

The chain joins TRBV2 to TRBJ1-1; D unclear. With 4 bases removed from V and 7 bases from J, the gap between germline ends came to 10 bases. The CDR3 is 12 amino acids. CDR1 is SNHLY and CDR2 is FYNNEI in the germline V gene. CDR3 amino acids: CASSGPTVEAFF. The CDR3 nucleotides are TGTGCCAGCAGTGGTCCCACAGTTGAAGCTTTCTTT.

The genes are TRBV28 and TRBJ1-4, with D unclear. Trimming pared 4 bases from V and 5 bases from J, leaving 14 bases between. The CDR3 extends over 15 amino acids. Germline values: CDR1 MDHEN, CDR2 SYDVKM. The CDR3 DNA sequence: TGTGCCAGCAGTTCTGAGGGATGGGGAAATGAAAAACTGTTTTTT. The encoded protein is CASSSEGWGNEKLFF.

This chain links TRBV29-1 with TRBJ2-2; D call uncertain. Germline assignment: CDR1 SQVTM and CDR2 ANQGSEA. The CDR3 extends over 13 amino acids. Trimming took 7 bases from V and 1 from J, leaving 10 bases between them. CDR3 loop: CSGRRLNTGELFF. The CDR3 DNA reads as TGCAGCGGGCGCCGACTGAACACCGGGGAGCTGTTTTTT.

The gene calls are TRBV18 and TRBJ1-6; 7 bases match TRBD1. Germline V lookup: CDR1 KGHSH, CDR2 LQKENI. The V and J ends lost 2 bases and 7 bases, in that order; junction bases with no gene match: 11. The CDR3 is made up of 17 amino acids. CDR3 sequence: CASSPLVKKGANSPLHF. CDR3 bases: TGTGCCAGCTCACCATTGGTGAAAAAGGGGGCGAATTCACCCCTCCACTTT.

The V and J genes are TRBV13 and TRBJ2-1; the match to TRBD2 covers 8 bases. This CDR3 contains 14 residues. The germline V gene has CDR1 PRHDT and CDR2 FYEKMQ (reference sequence). The trim removed 4 bases at V and 8 bases at J, leaving 7 bases unmatched. The CDR3 bases are TGTGCCAGCAGCTCCAGCGGGAGTACCTATGAGCAGTTCTTC. Translating gives CASSSSGSTYEQFF.

About this clone: At one of its ends the junction is not consistent with the germline gene, which may arise from a read error. The same CDR3 also results from other DNA sequences found in this sample. The chain is built from TRBV7-7 and TRBJ2-7; no definite D call. Per germline, CDR1 SSHAT and CDR2 FNYEAQ (reference sequence). The CDR3 is 13 amino acids. CDR3 coding DNA: TGTGCTAGCAGTCGAAGATCCGGAGTCGAGCAGTACTTC. Amino acid sequence: CASSRRSGVEQYF.

The chain couples TRBV5-6 to TRBJ2-5, with D tentatively TRBD2 (5 bases). The CDR3 spans 14 residues. Germline loops: CDR1 SGHDT, CDR2 YYEEEE. Trimming took 4 bases from V and 2 from J, leaving 12 bases between them. CDR3 nucleotide sequence: TGTGCCAGCAGCGATGGAGAGGGACAAGAGACCCAGTACTTC. The encoded protein is CASSDGEGQETQYF.

This clone has only one observation. The chain recombines TRBV5-6 with TRBJ2-5, with TRBD1 matching 7 bases. The CDR3 runs 14 residues. CDR1 and CDR2 (germline): SGHDT, YYEEEE. V lost 0 bases, J lost 4 bases, and 3 bases stayed unmatched. CDR3 loop: CASSLGHRGETQYF. In DNA, the CDR3 is TGTGCCAGCAGCTTGGGCCACAGGGGAGAGACCCAGTACTTC.

The V and J genes are TRBV18 and TRBJ2-7; 13 bases fit TRBD2. The CDR3 length is 15 residues. Trimming cost V 5 bases and J 5 bases; bases outside gene matches: 6. Germline V CDR1 and CDR2: KGHSH, LQKENI. The CDR3 protein is CASSSSTSGRNEQYF. CDR3 sequence (DNA): TGTGCCAGCTCATCCTCGACTAGCGGGAGGAACGAGCAGTACTTC.

The DNA of the CDR3 is TGTGCCAGCAGCTCCTGGACTAGCGGGAGTGGCGGCGGGGAGCTGTTTTTT. Protein: CASSSWTSGSGGGELFF. The chain recombines TRBV5-4 with TRBJ2-2, with 13 bases identical to TRBD2. CDR1 SGHNT and CDR2 YYREEE come from the germline V gene (reference sequence). V dropped 3 bases and J dropped 7; count of bases not matched to a gene: 9. This CDR3 region has 17 residues.

The chain couples TRBV7-7 to TRBJ2-7; TRBD1 might be the D (6 bases). Germline V gives CDR1 SSHAT, CDR2 FNYEAQ (reference sequence). V gave up 5 bases and J gave up 8 bases, with 19 bases separating them. The CDR3 is 14 amino acids. The CDR3 DNA is TGTGCCAGCAGCCCCGGGACACCCGGCGATAAGCAGTACTTC. Protein: CASSPGTPGDKQYF.

The rearrangement uses TRBV29-1 and TRBJ1-1; 7 positions match TRBD1. Trimming at V came to 7 bases and at J to 1 base, leaving 6 bases not matched to a gene. The CDR3 runs to 13 residues. The germline V gene encodes CDR1 SQVTM and CDR2 ANQGSEA. The CDR3 here is CSALDRANTEAFF. The CDR3 nucleotides are TGCAGCGCCTTAGACAGGGCGAACACTGAAGCTTTCTTT.

The chain uses TRBV5-1 and TRBJ2-2; D is possibly TRBD2 (6 bases). The CDR3 runs to 16 residues. Germline V gene data show CDR1 as SGHRS and CDR2 as YFSETQ. Trimming stripped 0 bases from V and 3 bases from J, with 12 bases between. DNA of the CDR3: TGCGCCAGCAGCTTGGGGCTAGCGCTAGACACCGGGGAGCTGTTTTTT. Protein: CASSLGLALDTGELFF.

V usage is TRBV7-6 and J usage is TRBJ1-2; 9 positions agree with TRBD1. The CDR3 has 13 amino acids. The germline gives CDR1 SGHVS, CDR2 FNYEAQ. V lost 5 bases to trimming and J lost 6 bases; unmatched junction nucleotides: 4. CDR3: CASSKTGGDGYTF. CDR3 coding DNA: TGTGCCAGCAGCAAAACAGGGGGCGATGGCTACACCTTC.

This clone was seen many times. The CDR3 region has the DNA TGTGCCAGCAGCCAAGAGGTGGGAGCCCCCACCGGGGAGCTGTTTTTT. Its protein product is CASSQEVGAPTGELFF. V usage is TRBV4-2 and J usage is TRBJ2-2, with a tentative D call TRBD2 (5 bases). This CDR3 has 16 amino acids. The ends were cut back, 0 bases at V and 4 bases at J, with 12 bases in the middle. Germline V gene sequence: CDR1 LGHNA, CDR2 YNFKEQ.

The chain couples TRBV5-4 to TRBJ1-2, with 9 bases fitting TRBD1. Losses at the gene ends were 4 bases for V and 5 bases for J; bases not matched to a gene: 9. The length of the CDR3 is 15 residues. Per germline, CDR1 SGHNT and CDR2 YYREEE (reference sequence). In DNA, the CDR3 is TGTGCCAGCAGCCCAGGACAGGGGCTTACATATGGCTACACCTTC. It encodes CASSPGQGLTYGYTF.

The gene calls are TRBV27 and TRBJ2-5, with TRBD2 identical over 13 bases. Looked up from germline, CDR1 is MNHEY and CDR2 is SMNVEV (reference sequence). V lost 1 base to trimming and J lost 5 bases; unmatched junction nucleotides: 7. The CDR3 is made up of 17 amino acids. The CDR3 nucleotides are TGTGCCAGCAGTTTATTAGGGACTAGCGGGGTGCAGGAGACCCAGTACTTC. Protein product: CASSLLGTSGVQETQYF.